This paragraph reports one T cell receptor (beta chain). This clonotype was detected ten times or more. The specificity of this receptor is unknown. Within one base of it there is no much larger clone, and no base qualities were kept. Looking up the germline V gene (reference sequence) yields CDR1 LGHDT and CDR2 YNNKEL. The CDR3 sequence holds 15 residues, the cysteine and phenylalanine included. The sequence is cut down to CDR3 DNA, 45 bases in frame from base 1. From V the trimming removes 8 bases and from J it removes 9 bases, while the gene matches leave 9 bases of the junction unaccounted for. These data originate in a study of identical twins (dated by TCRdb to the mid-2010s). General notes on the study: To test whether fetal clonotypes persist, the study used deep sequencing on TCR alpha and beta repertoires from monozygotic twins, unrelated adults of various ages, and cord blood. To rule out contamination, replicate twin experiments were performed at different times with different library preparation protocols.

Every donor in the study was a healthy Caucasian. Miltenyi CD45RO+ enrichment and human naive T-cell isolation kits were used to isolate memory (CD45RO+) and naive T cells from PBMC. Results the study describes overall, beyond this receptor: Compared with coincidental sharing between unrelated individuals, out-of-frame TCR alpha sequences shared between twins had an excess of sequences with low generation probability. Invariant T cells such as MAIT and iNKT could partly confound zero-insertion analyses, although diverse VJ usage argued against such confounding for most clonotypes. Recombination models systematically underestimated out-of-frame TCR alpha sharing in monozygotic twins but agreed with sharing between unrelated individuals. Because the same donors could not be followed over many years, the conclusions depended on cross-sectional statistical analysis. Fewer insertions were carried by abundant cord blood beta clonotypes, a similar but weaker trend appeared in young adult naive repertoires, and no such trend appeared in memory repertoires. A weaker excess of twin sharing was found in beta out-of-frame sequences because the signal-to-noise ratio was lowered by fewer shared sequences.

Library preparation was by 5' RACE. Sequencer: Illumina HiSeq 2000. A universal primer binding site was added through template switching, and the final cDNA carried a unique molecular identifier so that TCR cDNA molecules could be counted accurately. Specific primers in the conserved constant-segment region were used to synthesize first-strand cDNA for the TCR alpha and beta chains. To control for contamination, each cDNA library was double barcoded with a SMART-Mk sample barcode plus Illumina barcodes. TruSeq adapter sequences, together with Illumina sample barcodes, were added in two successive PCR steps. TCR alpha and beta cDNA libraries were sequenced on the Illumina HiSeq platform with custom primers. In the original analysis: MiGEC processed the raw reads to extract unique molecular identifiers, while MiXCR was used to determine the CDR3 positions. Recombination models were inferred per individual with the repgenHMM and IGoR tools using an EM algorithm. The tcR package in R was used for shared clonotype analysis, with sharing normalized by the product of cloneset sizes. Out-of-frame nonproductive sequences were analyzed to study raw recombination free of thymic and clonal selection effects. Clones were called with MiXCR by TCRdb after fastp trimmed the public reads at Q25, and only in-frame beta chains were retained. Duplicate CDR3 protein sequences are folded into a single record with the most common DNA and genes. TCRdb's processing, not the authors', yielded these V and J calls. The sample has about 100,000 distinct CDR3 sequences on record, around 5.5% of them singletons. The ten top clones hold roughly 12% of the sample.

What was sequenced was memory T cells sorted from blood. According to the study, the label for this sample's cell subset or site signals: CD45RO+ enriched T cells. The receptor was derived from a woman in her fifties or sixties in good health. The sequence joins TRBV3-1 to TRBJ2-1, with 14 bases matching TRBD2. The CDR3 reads CASGGGLAGDGEQFF. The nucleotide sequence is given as TGTGCCAGCGGAGGGGGACTAGCGGGAGACGGTGAGCAGTTCTTC.